The 27 T cell receptor beta chains listed next were all sequenced from one sample in a study of T cells of healthy individuals. TCRdb fed the 5' RACE reads into MiXCR, producing one record per CDR3 protein. Of about 96,000 distinct CDR3 sequences in the sample, approximately 16% were seen once. The receptors were sampled from a human donor in good health.

The V and J genes are TRBV29-1 and TRBJ1-1; D is ambiguous. The germline gives CDR1 SQVTM, CDR2 ANQGSEA. The V end was cut by 7 bases, the J end by 5 bases, with 14 bases between. The CDR3 length is 12 residues. As DNA, the CDR3 is TGCAGCGCCCAGGCTTCGGAGACTGAAGCTTTCTTT. Translation: CSAQASETEAFF.

This clonotype was seen many times. V is TRBV6-5 and J is TRBJ1-2; tentatively, D is TRBD1 (5 bases). This CDR3 is 14 amino acids long. Germline V gene data show CDR1 as MNHEY and CDR2 as SVGAGI. Trimming took off 7 bases at V and 0 bases at J, with 12 bases between the two ends. As DNA, the CDR3 is TGTGCCAGCACCGACGCGACAGCTAACTATGGCTACACCTTC. It translates to CASTDATANYGYTF.

V gene TRBV5-1 combines with J gene TRBJ2-1; D uncertain. Germline CDR1 is SGHRS and CDR2 is YFSETQ. Deletions cut 4 bases from V and 5 bases from J, with 16 bases between. The CDR3 extends over 15 amino acids. The CDR3 nucleotides read TGCGCCAGCAGCCTTAGAGCAATGGCTAACAATGAGCAGTTCTTC. It is translated as CASSLRAMANNEQFF.

Many counts were recorded for this clonotype. This chain joins TRBV7-8 and TRBJ1-5; no clear D gene. Germline loops: CDR1 SGHVS, CDR2 FQNEAQ. There are 14 residues in the CDR3. V was trimmed by 1 base and J by 3 bases, leaving 7 bases between them. CDR3 nucleotide sequence: TGTGCCAGCAGCTTAGGAGGGTACAATCAGCCCCAGCATTTT. Its protein is CASSLGGYNQPQHF.

This clonotype was seen ten or more times. The rearrangement uses TRBV13 and TRBJ2-4; D ambiguous. V lost 3 bases and J 0 bases, leaving 12 bases between the germline ends. Per the germline V gene, CDR1 is PRHDT and CDR2 is FYEKMQ (reference sequence). This CDR3 is 16 amino acids long. As DNA, the CDR3 is TGTGCCAGCAGCTTTAACTCCCTCCTAGCCAAAAACATTCAGTACTTC. It encodes CASSFNSLLAKNIQYF.

V usage is TRBV28 and J usage is TRBJ2-7; D is perhaps TRBD2 (6 bases). Germline CDR1 MDHEN, CDR2 SYDVKM. The CDR3 has 14 residues. Trimming stripped 2 bases from V and 1 base from J, with 9 bases between. CDR3 sequence reads: CASSLLGGSYEQYF. The CDR3 nucleotides read TGTGCCAGCAGTTTACTTGGGGGGTCCTACGAGCAGTACTTC.

The CDR3: CASSQDWPGGDTEAFF. For the CDR3, the DNA is TGCGCCAGCAGCCAAGACTGGCCCGGAGGCGACACTGAAGCTTTCTTT. This chain uses TRBV4-1 with TRBJ1-1; the D is unclear. The CDR3 consists of 16 residues. From germline, CDR1 is MGHRA and CDR2 YSYEKL. V was clipped by 0 bases and J by 3 bases, with 14 bases between them.

The rearrangement links TRBV4-3 to TRBJ2-2; D gene unclear. Germline CDR1 LGHNA, CDR2 YSLEER. V was trimmed by 0 bases and J by 6 bases, leaving 5 bases between them. The CDR3 runs 13 residues. The CDR3 loop reads CASSQDSPGELFF. The DNA of the CDR3 is TGCGCCAGCAGCCAAGACAGCCCCGGGGAGCTGTTTTTT.

In its sample, this clonotype was seen many times. The V gene is TRBV12-3 or TRBV12-4, the J gene TRBJ2-1, with a weak D call TRBD2 (5 bases). The V end lost 3 bases, the J end lost 7 bases, and 16 bases lay between the germline ends. The CDR3 runs 15 residues. CDR3 coding DNA: TGTGCCAGCAGTTTTAGGACTTCAGCCCCGAATGAGCAGTTCTTC. As protein: CASSFRTSAPNEQFF.

This chain links TRBV2 with TRBJ1-5, with 12 bases lining up with TRBD1. J lost 7 bases, V lost 5 bases, and 6 bases had no gene match. The CDR3 is made up of 15 amino acids. CDR1 and CDR2 (germline): SNHLY, FYNNEI. The CDR3 protein is CASSRDRGQEQPQHF. The CDR3 nucleotides read TGTGCCAGCAGTCGGGACAGGGGGCAGGAGCAGCCCCAGCATTTT.

The count of this clonotype is one. The chain combines TRBV20-1 with TRBJ1-1; no firm D call. The CDR3 runs 15 residues. The V gene lost 3 bases and the J gene lost 0 bases, with 14 bases spanning the gap. The germline V gene encodes CDR1 DFQATT and CDR2 SNEGSKA (reference sequence). For the CDR3, the DNA is TGCAGTGCTAGTCTCCTCGGGAGGCTGAACACTGAAGCTTTCTTT. It yields the protein CSASLLGRLNTEAFF.

Ten or more counts support this clonotype. CDR3 sequence: CASSFLGVSDTQYF. DNA of the CDR3: TGTGCCAGCAGCTTTCTGGGGGTGAGCGATACGCAGTATTTT. V gene TRBV7-3 combines with J gene TRBJ2-3; D is tentatively TRBD1 or TRBD2 (5 bases each). This CDR3 has 14 residues. The germline CDR1 and CDR2 sequences are SGHTA and FQGTGA. V lost 3 bases to trimming and J lost 6 bases, with 13 bases between them.

V is TRBV5-4 and J is TRBJ2-7; 11 bases align to TRBD1. Per germline, CDR1 SGHNT and CDR2 YYREEE (reference sequence). The CDR3 is 15 amino acids. Trimming took 6 bases from V and 6 from J; bases not matched to a gene: 11. The DNA of the CDR3 is TGTGCCAGCAACAAAAAGGCGGGACAGGGGGGCGAGCAGTACTTC. It codes for CASNKKAGQGGEQYF.

With regard to this clonotype: A clone one base away is much larger, so this may be a read error. The chain has TRBV7-9 and TRBJ2-1, with D perhaps matching TRBD1 (5 bases). The CDR3 runs 15 residues. Germline V gene data show CDR1 as SEHNR and CDR2 as FQNEAQ (reference sequence). The CDR3 nucleotides read TGTGCCAGCAGCTTAGCAGGGGAAGAATACAATGAGCAGTTATTC. This gives the protein CASSLAGEEYNEQLF. The whole variable domain, filled in from reference TRBV7-9 and TRBJ2-1, reads DTGVSQNPRHKITKRGQNVTFRCDPISEHNRLYWYRQTLGQGPEFLTYFQNEAQLEKSRLLSDRFSAERPKGSFSTLEIQRTEQGDSAMYLCASSLAGEEYNEQLFGPGTRLTVL.

The sample holds many counts of this clonotype. The chain recombines TRBV9 with TRBJ1-1, with D unresolved. V gave up 2 bases and J gave up 1 base, with 6 bases separating them. The CDR3 length is 13 residues. The germline V gene encodes CDR1 SGDLS and CDR2 YYNGEE. The DNA for the CDR3 is TGTGCCAGCAGCGTTTCAGGGAACACTGAAGCTTTCTTT. It translates to CASSVSGNTEAFF. The full variable domain, in which reference TRBV9 and TRBJ1-1 provide the parts outside the CDR3, is DSGVTQTPKHLITATGQRVTLRCSPRSGDLSVYWYQQSLDQGLQFLIQYYNGEERAKGNILERFSAQQFPDLHSELNLSSLELGDSALYFCASSVSGNTEAFFGQGTRLTVV.

Comment on this clonotype: The junction does not match germline at one end; this may be a read error. CDR3 in amino acids: CASSQAGQAYQETQYF. Here the CDR3 DNA reads TGTGCCAGCAGTCAAGCCGGGCAGGCGTACCAAGAGACCCAGTACTTC. This chain connects TRBV3-1 to TRBJ2-5, with D unclear. In germline, CDR1 is LGHDT, CDR2 YNNKEL (reference sequence). The CDR3 totals 16 residues.

The chain joins TRBV13 to TRBJ1-5; possibly TRBD1 for D (6 bases). The CDR3 sequence is 12 residues long. V was pared by 5 bases and J by 7 bases, with 9 bases between. Germline values: CDR1 PRHDT, CDR2 FYEKMQ (reference sequence). The CDR3 DNA reads as TGTGCCAGCAGCCTACAGGGACAGCCCCAGCATTTT. As protein: CASSLQGQPQHF.

This clonotype appeared many times. J is TRBJ2-2 and V is TRBV14; D is undetermined. The CDR3 is 14 residues long. Germline values: CDR1 SGHDN, CDR2 FVKESK. V shed 7 bases and J shed 1 base, with 10 bases lying between them. CDR3 protein: CASKLNMNTGELFF. CDR3 nucleotides: TGTGCCAGCAAGCTGAATATGAACACCGGGGAGCTGTTTTTT.

The chain recombines TRBV20-1 with TRBJ1-5, with TRBD1 matching 7 bases. The junction had 20 bases not matched to a gene; V was cut back by 3 bases and J by 0 bases. The CDR3 is made up of 20 amino acids. The germline V gene encodes CDR1 DFQATT and CDR2 SNEGSKA (reference sequence). The CDR3 nucleotides read TGCAGTGCTAGTAAGGGGGGTCAGGCGGGACAGAGTTATAGCAATCAGCCCCAGCATTTT. Its protein product is CSASKGGQAGQSYSNQPQHF.

The J gene is TRBJ2-1, the V gene TRBV6-2 or TRBV6-3; a weak D match, TRBD1 (5 bases). Germline V gene data show CDR1 as MNHEY and CDR2 as SVGEGT. V lost 0 bases and J 4 bases, leaving 7 bases between the germline ends. This CDR3 contains 14 residues. DNA of the CDR3: TGTGCCAGCAGTTACTCGGGGCAATACAATGAGCAGTTCTTC. This encodes CASSYSGQYNEQFF.

This chain uses TRBV6-6 with TRBJ1-1; TRBD1 might be the D (6 bases). The CDR3 contains 14 residues. V lost 4 bases and J 5 bases, leaving 14 bases between the germline ends. The V gene's germline CDR1 is MNHNY and CDR2 SVGAGI (reference sequence). The CDR3 region has the DNA TGTGCCAGCAGTTTAACCCACAGGGAAACTGAAGCTTTCTTT. As protein: CASSLTHRETEAFF.

A few counts support this clonotype. The genes are TRBV3-1 and TRBJ2-7; D is ambiguous. The CDR3 sequence is 12 residues long. The germline gives CDR1 LGHDT, CDR2 YNNKEL (reference sequence). Trimming removed 1 base from V and 3 bases from J, with 4 bases in between. In DNA, the CDR3 is TGTGCCAGCAGCCAAGGGGTCTACGAGCAGTACTTC. The encoded protein is CASSQGVYEQYF.

The chain is built from TRBV20-1 and TRBJ2-2, with 10 bases lining up with TRBD2. The length of the CDR3 is 19 residues. Germline CDR1 and CDR2: DFQATT and SNEGSKA (reference sequence). The J segment lost 7 bases and the V segment lost 0 bases, leaving 17 bases of the junction unmatched. As DNA, the CDR3 is TGCAGTGCTAGAGATTACCTAGCGGGAGACGAAGGGGTTGGCGGGGAGCTGTTTTTT. Encoded protein: CSARDYLAGDEGVGGELFF.

In its sample, this clonotype was seen a few times. The rearrangement joins TRBV6-2 or TRBV6-3 to TRBJ1-5; the match to TRBD1 covers 7 bases. The V and J ends lost 5 bases and 3 bases, in that order; junction bases with no gene match: 10. The germline V gene has CDR1 MNHEY and CDR2 SVGEGT. This CDR3 has 16 amino acids. CDR3 protein: CASSRTGLGDNQPQHF. Written as DNA, the CDR3 is TGTGCCAGCAGTAGGACAGGCCTAGGTGACAATCAGCCCCAGCATTTT.

J is TRBJ1-2 and V is TRBV29-1, with D uncertain. The CDR3 has 11 amino acids. CDR1 is SQVTM and CDR2 is ANQGSEA in the germline V gene. Trimming stripped 4 bases from V and 7 bases from J, with 10 bases between. CDR3 loop: CSVVWEGGYTF. The CDR3 DNA sequence: TGCAGCGTTGTGTGGGAGGGTGGCTACACCTTC.

This clonotype was recorded a few times. The CDR3 sequence is CASSQVGTGGYGYTF. The CDR3 coding sequence is TGCGCCAGCAGCCAAGTAGGGACAGGGGGCTATGGCTACACCTTC. The chain recombines TRBV4-1 with TRBJ1-2; 11 bases fit TRBD1. V was clipped by 1 base and J by 4 bases; unmatched bases: 2. The germline CDR1 and CDR2 sequences are MGHRA and YSYEKL. The CDR3 has 15 residues.

This clonotype was seen a few times. The chain recombines TRBV21-1 with TRBJ2-4; TRBD1, the table's D call, was not compared with the DNA. TRBV21-1 is classified as a pseudogene. The CDR3 is 17 residues long. The CDR3 nucleotides are TGTGCCAGCAGCAAAGCATACAGGGACGAGGCCAAAAACATTCAGTACTTC. As protein: CASSKAYRDEAKNIQYF.